Below, 31 T cell receptor beta chains from the same sample are listed, as sequenced in a study of blood T cell repertoires in COVID-19. Sequencing used immunoSEQ multiplex PCR; TCRdb keeps in-frame clones, though not all of them. The sample yields roughly 34,000 clones, around 87% seen once. The specimen sequenced was peripheral blood. All receptors derive from a man aged 55-75 years with active COVID-19.

The chain is built from TRBV30 and TRBJ2-5; D might be TRBD1 (6 bases). The V and J ends lost 7 bases and 7 bases respectively, with 13 bases between them. The CDR3 contains 11 residues. Germline V gene sequence: CDR1 GTSNPN, CDR2 SVGIG (reference sequence). The CDR3 reads CAYHRGGTQYF. The DNA for the CDR3 is TGTGCCTACCATAGAGGGGGGACCCAGTACTTC.

V is TRBV5-1 and J is TRBJ1-1, with D possibly being TRBD1 (5 bases). CDR1 SGHRS and CDR2 YFSETQ come from the germline V gene. The CDR3 extends over 14 amino acids. Deletions cut 5 bases from V and 5 bases from J, with 16 bases between. CDR3 loop: CASRVSSGFTEAFF. CDR3 in DNA: TGCGCCAGCAGAGTCAGTTCAGGGTTTACTGAAGCTTTCTTT.

J is TRBJ1-1 and V is TRBV6-2 or TRBV6-3, with D tentatively TRBD1 (5 bases). V lost 2 bases and J 3 bases, leaving 10 bases between the germline ends. This CDR3 is built from 14 residues. In germline, CDR1 is MNHEY, CDR2 SVGEGT. The CDR3: CASSYKGLDTEAFF. DNA of the CDR3: TGTGCCAGCAGTTACAAGGGGCTGGACACTGAAGCTTTCTTT.

The chain recombines TRBV28 with TRBJ2-3, with D possibly being TRBD1 (8 bases). This CDR3 is 16 amino acids long. V gave up 8 bases and J gave up 3 bases, with 21 bases separating them. Germline V gene lookup returns CDR1 MDHEN and CDR2 SYDVKM. CDR3 residues: CASLVPTGEGTDTQYF. Here the CDR3 DNA reads TGTGCCAGCCTAGTCCCGACAGGGGAGGGGACAGATACGCAGTATTTT.

The rearrangement joins TRBV10-3 to TRBJ1-5; unclear D gene. The V gene's germline CDR1 is ENHRY and CDR2 SYGVKD. The CDR3 has 13 amino acids. V lost 0 bases and J lost 9, with 9 bases in between. Here the CDR3 reads CAISESEGRPQHF. CDR3 sequence (DNA): TGTGCCATCAGTGAGTCAGAGGGCCGGCCCCAGCATTTT.

The chain employs TRBV30 and TRBJ1-1; a weak D match, TRBD1 (5 bases). Trimming took 0 bases from V and 11 from J, leaving 16 bases between them. CDR1 GTSNPN and CDR2 SVGIG come from the germline V gene (reference sequence). This CDR3 is 13 amino acids long. The CDR3 region has the DNA TGTGCCTGGAGTGTAAACGAACGGACACGGGCTTTCTTT. Encoded protein: CAWSVNERTRAFF. Full variable domain (outside the CDR3, taken from reference TRBV30 and TRBJ1-1): SQTIHQWPATLVQPVGSPLSLECTVEGTSNPNLYWYRQAAGRGLQLLFYSVGIGQISSEVPQNLSASRPQDRQFILSSKKLLLSDSGFYLCAWSVNERTRAFFGQGTRLTVV.

V usage is TRBV6-2 or TRBV6-3 and J usage is TRBJ2-1; D perhaps matches TRBD1 (5 bases). The germline V and J ends were trimmed by 0 bases and 16 bases, with 13 bases remaining between them. The CDR3 loop spans 12 amino acids. Germline values: CDR1 MNHEY, CDR2 SVGEGT. The CDR3 DNA sequence: TGTGCCAGCAGTTACTCGAGAGGCAGGGTTTTCTTC. This gives the protein CASSYSRGRVFF.

The V call is TRBV7-2, the J call TRBJ2-5, with TRBD2 matching over 11 bases. The CDR3 spans 16 residues. Germline lookup yields CDR1 SGHTA and CDR2 FQGNSA. V gave up 1 base and J gave up 5 bases; unmatched junction bases: 6. DNA of the CDR3: TGTGCCAGCAGCTTAGGGGTAGCGGGGGGGTTGGAGACCCAGTACTTC. This gives the protein CASSLGVAGGLETQYF. Looking up the rest from reference TRBV7-2 and TRBJ2-5 gives the full variable domain: GAGVSQSPSNKVTEKGKDVELRCDPISGHTALYWYRQSLGQGLEFLIYFQGNSAPDKSGLPSDRFSAERTGGSVSTLTIQRTQQEDSAVYLCASSLGVAGGLETQYFGPGTRLLVL.

The chain has TRBV19 and TRBJ2-5, with D perhaps TRBD2 (6 bases). CDR3 length equals 12 residues. V was trimmed by 0 bases and J by 7 bases, leaving 6 bases between them. CDR1 is LNHDA and CDR2 is SQIVND in the germline V gene (reference sequence). The CDR3, as DNA: TGTGCCAGTAGTATAGAGGGGGGGACCCAGTACTTC. It is translated as CASSIEGGTQYF.

The rearrangement links TRBV4-2 to TRBJ2-2; 9 bases are a match to TRBD2. The V segment lost 0 bases and the J segment 0 bases; nucleotides outside the gene matches: 11. There are 20 residues in the CDR3. The germline CDR1 and CDR2 sequences are LGHNA and YNFKEQ. As DNA, the CDR3 is TGTGCCAGCAGCCAAGAACTGGTGGAAGCGGGGGGACCGAACACCGGGGAGCTGTTTTTT. Protein sequence: CASSQELVEAGGPNTGELFF.

The V and J genes are TRBV4-1 and TRBJ1-2; D perhaps matches TRBD1 (5 bases). The CDR3 has 14 residues. CDR1 is MGHRA and CDR2 is YSYEKL in the germline V gene. The V end was cut by 3 bases, the J end by 8 bases, with 16 bases between. This CDR3 is CASSQVVRGQGYTF. The CDR3 DNA sequence: TGCGCCAGCAGCCAGGTTGTTAGGGGCCAAGGCTACACCTTC.

V gene TRBV9 combines with J gene TRBJ2-1; 9 positions agree with TRBD2. V gave up 3 bases and J gave up 5 bases; unmatched junction bases: 6. The CDR3 is 15 residues long. Germline CDR1 and CDR2: SGDLS and YYNGEE. CDR3 residues: CASSGPTSGHNEQFF. The DNA of the CDR3 is TGTGCCAGCAGCGGTCCGACTAGCGGTCACAATGAGCAGTTCTTC.

The rearrangement joins TRBV2 to TRBJ1-5; D is unresolved. CDR1 and CDR2 (germline): SNHLY, FYNNEI. The CDR3 contains 16 residues. The V end lost 2 bases, the J end lost 7 bases, and 18 bases lay between the germline ends. The DNA of the CDR3 is TGTGCCAGCAGTGAACAAGGCCCCGGGATTTCACAGCCCCAGCATTTT. The encoded protein is CASSEQGPGISQPQHF.

This chain joins TRBV2 and TRBJ2-7; no firm D call. The germline CDR1 and CDR2 sequences are SNHLY and FYNNEI. V lost 8 bases and J 2 bases, leaving 7 bases between the germline ends. The length of the CDR3 is 11 residues. Here the CDR3 DNA reads TGTGCCAGCGGCAACACCTACGAGCAGTACTTC. The encoded protein is CASGNTYEQYF.

The V and J genes are TRBV12-3 or TRBV12-4 and TRBJ1-3; D is uncertain. The V end lost 6 bases, the J end lost 0 bases, and 6 bases lay between the germline ends. The CDR3 is 13 residues long. Here the CDR3 reads CASRYSSGNTIYF. CDR3 DNA: TGTGCCAGCAGGTATAGCTCTGGAAACACCATATATTTT.

The rearrangement joins TRBV7-9 to TRBJ2-2; 9 bases are shared with TRBD1. The CDR3 is 14 amino acids. The germline CDR1 and CDR2 sequences are SEHNR and FQNEAQ (reference sequence). Unmatched junction bases numbered 2, after V lost 5 bases and J lost 4 bases. The CDR3 reads CASSRTGVTGELFF. The CDR3 DNA reads TGTGCCAGCAGCCGGACAGGGGTCACCGGGGAGCTGTTTTTT. Variable domain in full (rest from reference TRBV7-9 and TRBJ2-2): DTGVSQNPRHKITKRGQNVTFRCDPISEHNRLYWYRQTLGQGPEFLTYFQNEAQLEKSRLLSDRFSAERPKGSFSTLEIQRTEQGDSAMYLCASSRTGVTGELFFGEGSRLTVL.

The chain carries TRBV11-3 and TRBJ2-1; TRBD1 aligns across 8 bases. This CDR3 spans 14 amino acids. Germline values: CDR1 SGHNT, CDR2 YENEEA. Trimming cost V 5 bases and J 7 bases; bases outside gene matches: 7. CDR3 region: CASSAARGRNEQFF. The CDR3 DNA reads as TGTGCCAGCAGCGCCGCCAGGGGGCGAAATGAGCAGTTCTTC. Full variable domain (remainder filled in from reference TRBV11-3 and TRBJ2-1): EAGVVQSPRYKIIEKKQPVAFWCNPISGHNTLYWYLQNLGQGPELLIRYENEEAVDDSQLPKDRFSAERLKGVDSTLKIQPAELGDSAVYLCASSAARGRNEQFFGPGTRLTVL.

The chain links TRBV6-6 to TRBJ2-7; a weak D match, TRBD2 (6 bases). The V and J ends lost 6 bases and 4 bases respectively, with 16 bases between them. Germline CDR1 is MNHNY and CDR2 is SVGAGI (reference sequence). This CDR3 spans 14 amino acids. The CDR3 protein is CASRDPGEGYEQYF. The CDR3 coding sequence is TGTGCCAGCAGGGACCCGGGGGAAGGGTACGAGCAGTACTTC.

The CDR3, as DNA: TGTGCCAGCAGTGAACGTACAGGGAGGGATGGCTACACCTTC. The encoded protein is CASSERTGRDGYTF. V usage is TRBV2 and J usage is TRBJ1-2; a weak D match, TRBD1 (6 bases). The CDR3 is made up of 14 amino acids. V lost 2 bases and J lost 6, with 13 bases in between. CDR1 and CDR2 (germline): SNHLY, FYNNEI.

The J gene is TRBJ2-7, the V gene TRBV10-3; TRBD1 aligns across 10 bases. The ends lost 7 bases at V and 3 bases at J; junction bases unmatched: 6. In germline, CDR1 is ENHRY, CDR2 SYGVKD. The CDR3 contains 14 residues. The chain's CDR3 is CAITPGQGRYEQYF. CDR3 DNA sequence: TGTGCCATCACCCCGGGACAGGGGCGCTACGAGCAGTACTTC.

The chain links TRBV9 to TRBJ1-2, with TRBD1 matching 10 bases. Germline lookup yields CDR1 SGDLS and CDR2 YYNGEE. The CDR3 has 15 amino acids. With V trimmed by 3 bases and J by 2 bases, 4 bases remained unmatched. CDR3 in DNA: TGTGCCAGCAGCGCGGGGGGACAGGGGAACTATGGCTACACCTTC. It translates to CASSAGGQGNYGYTF.

V is TRBV3-1 (or the pseudogene TRBV3-2) and J is TRBJ2-1; 8 bases are a match to TRBD2. The CDR3 extends over 15 amino acids. V trimming: 2 bases; J trimming: 3 bases; junction bases outside the gene matches: 3. From germline, CDR1 is LGHDT and CDR2 YNNKEL (reference sequence). The DNA for the CDR3 is TGTGCCAGCAGCCAATCGGGGGGGCGCTACAATGAGCAGTTCTTC. Encoded protein: CASSQSGGRYNEQFF.

The gene calls are TRBV5-1 and TRBJ2-7; TRBD2 matches at 9 bases. The CDR3 runs to 15 residues. With V trimmed by 1 base and J by 4 bases, 6 bases remained unmatched. Germline V CDR1 and CDR2: SGHRS, YFSETQ. CDR3 region: CASSLTLAGNYEQYF. The CDR3 DNA reads as TGCGCCAGCAGCTTGACGCTAGCGGGGAATTACGAGCAGTACTTC.

The CDR3 spells CATSRDRSATNEKLFF. Written as DNA, the CDR3 is TGTGCCACCAGCAGAGATCGAAGCGCAACTAATGAAAAACTGTTTTTT. The genes are TRBV15 and TRBJ1-4, with D unresolved. The CDR3 contains 16 residues. Germline V CDR1 and CDR2: LNHNV, YYDKDF (reference sequence). Trimming removed 0 bases at V and 0 bases at J, with 8 bases between.

The rearrangement links TRBV7-9 to TRBJ1-3; D unresolved. Germline CDR1 is SEHNR and CDR2 is FQNEAQ (reference sequence). The CDR3 sequence is 14 residues long. V shed 4 bases and J shed 3 bases, with 10 bases lying between them. The CDR3, as DNA: TGTGCCAGCAGCTCCCCTGACAATGGAAACACCATATATTTT. Its protein is CASSSPDNGNTIYF.

The chain has TRBV27 and TRBJ2-5; 8 bases align to TRBD2. With V trimmed by 0 bases and J by 5 bases, 5 bases remained unmatched. From germline, CDR1 is MNHEY and CDR2 SMNVEV (reference sequence). CDR3 size: 15 residues. The CDR3 here is CASSLSAGGGETQYF. The DNA for the CDR3 is TGTGCCAGCAGTTTATCGGCGGGGGGCGGGGAGACCCAGTACTTC.

The genes are TRBV6-5 and TRBJ2-2; 8 bases agree with TRBD1. The CDR3 loop spans 14 amino acids. The V gene end was trimmed by 6 bases and the J gene end by 7 bases; junction bases not matched to a gene: 7. CDR1 is MNHEY, CDR2 SVGAGI, per germline. The CDR3 nucleotides are TGTGCCAGCAGGAAGGACAGGGAGGTCGGGGAGCTGTTTTTT. Translated, it gives CASRKDREVGELFF.

The rearrangement joins TRBV14 to TRBJ2-7, with 12 bases aligning to TRBD1. The CDR3 contains 16 residues. CDR1 and CDR2 (germline): SGHDN, FVKESK. Trimming cost V 4 bases and J 7 bases; bases outside gene matches: 11. DNA of the CDR3: TGTGCCAGCAGCCCTCTCCCGGGACAGGGGGCATGGGAGCAGTACTTC. This translates into CASSPLPGQGAWEQYF.

The J gene is TRBJ1-6, the V gene TRBV6-5; D gene unclear. Germline V CDR1 and CDR2: MNHEY, SVGAGI. The CDR3 is 14 amino acids. V was trimmed by 4 bases and J by 8 bases, leaving 12 bases between them. The DNA of the CDR3 is TGTGCCAGCAGTTTAAGCTATTTATATTCACCCCTCCACTTT. Translation: CASSLSYLYSPLHF.

The chain has TRBV19 and TRBJ2-2, with D uncertain. CDR3 length equals 14 residues. V was pared by 3 bases and J by 2 bases, with 7 bases between. Germline V lookup: CDR1 LNHDA, CDR2 SQIVND (reference sequence). CDR3 sequence: CASSMAANTGELFF. The DNA of the CDR3 is TGTGCCAGTAGTATGGCGGCTAACACCGGGGAGCTGTTTTTT.

This chain links TRBV10-3 with TRBJ2-3, with 7 positions matching TRBD2. Per the germline V gene, CDR1 is ENHRY and CDR2 is SYGVKD. The V gene end was trimmed by 6 bases and the J gene end by 2 bases; junction bases not matched to a gene: 14. This CDR3 is 17 amino acids long. The CDR3 region is CAISTPPGGPSTDTQYF. CDR3 in DNA: TGTGCCATCAGCACCCCTCCGGGGGGACCCTCCACAGATACGCAGTATTTT.